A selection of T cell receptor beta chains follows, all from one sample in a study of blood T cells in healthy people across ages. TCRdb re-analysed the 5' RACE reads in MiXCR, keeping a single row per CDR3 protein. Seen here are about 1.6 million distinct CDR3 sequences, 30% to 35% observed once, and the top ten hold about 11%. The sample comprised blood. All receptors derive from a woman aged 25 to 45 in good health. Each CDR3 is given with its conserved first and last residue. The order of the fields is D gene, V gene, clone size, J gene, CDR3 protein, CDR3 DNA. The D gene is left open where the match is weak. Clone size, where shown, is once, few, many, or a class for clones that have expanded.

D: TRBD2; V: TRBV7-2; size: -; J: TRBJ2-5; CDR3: CAGSRGRDETQYF; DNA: TGTGCCGGCAGTCGCGGGAGGGACGAGACCCAGTACTTC
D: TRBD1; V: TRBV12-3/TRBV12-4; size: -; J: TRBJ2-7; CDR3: CAGSPPGQGYEQYF; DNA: TGTGCCGGCAGTCCACCGGGACAGGGGTACGAGCAGTACTTC
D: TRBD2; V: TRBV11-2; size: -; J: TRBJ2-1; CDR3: CASIMGTSGYNEQFF; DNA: TGTGCCAGCATCATGGGGACTAGCGGTTACAATGAGCAGTTCTTC
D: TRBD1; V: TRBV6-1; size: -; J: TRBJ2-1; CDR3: CASNKGQPSYNEQFF; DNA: TGTGCCAGCAATAAGGGACAGCCCTCCTACAATGAGCAGTTCTTC
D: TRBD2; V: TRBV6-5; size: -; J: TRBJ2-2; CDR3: CASSYSIAGGPHTGELFF; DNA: TGTGCCAGCAGTTACTCGATAGCGGGGGGGCCTCACACCGGGGAGCTGTTTTTT
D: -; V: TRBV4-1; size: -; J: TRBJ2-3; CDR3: CASSQVLGATSTDTQYF; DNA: TGCGCCAGCAGCCAAGTCCTGGGGGCGACTAGCACAGATACGCAGTATTTT
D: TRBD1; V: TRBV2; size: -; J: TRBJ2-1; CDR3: CASSRDRETYNEQFF; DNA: TGTGCCAGCAGTAGGGACAGGGAGACCTACAATGAGCAGTTCTTC
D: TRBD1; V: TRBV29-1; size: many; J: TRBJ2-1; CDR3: CSVEGTGSYNEQFF; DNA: TGCAGCGTTGAAGGGACAGGGTCTTACAATGAGCAGTTCTTC
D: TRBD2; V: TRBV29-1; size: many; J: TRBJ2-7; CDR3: CSVAASGSGEQYF; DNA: TGCAGCGTTGCGGCTAGCGGCTCGGGGGAGCAGTACTTC
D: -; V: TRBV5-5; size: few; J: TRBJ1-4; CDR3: CASSLYSSTNEKLFF; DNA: TGTGCCAGCAGCTTGTATTCCTCGACTAATGAAAAACTGTTTTTT
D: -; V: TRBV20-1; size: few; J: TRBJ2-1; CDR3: CSGRPLYPNKGEQFF; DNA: TGCAGTGGCCGTCCCCTCTACCCGAACAAGGGTGAGCAGTTCTTC
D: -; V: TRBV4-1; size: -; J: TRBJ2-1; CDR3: CASSQVSRCDEQFF; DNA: TGCGCCAGCAGCCAAGTATCCAGGTGTGATGAGCAGTTCTTC
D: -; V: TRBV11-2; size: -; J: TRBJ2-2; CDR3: CASSAYEAGELFF; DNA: TGTGCCAGCAGCGCTTATGAGGCCGGGGAGCTGTTTTTT
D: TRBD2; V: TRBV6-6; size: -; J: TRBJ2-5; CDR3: CASSYQLAGGQETQYF; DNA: TGTGCCAGCAGTTACCAGTTAGCGGGAGGCCAAGAGACCCAGTACTTC
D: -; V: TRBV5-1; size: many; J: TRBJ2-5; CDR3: CASSLLPQGIGSQETQYF; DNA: TGCGCCAGCAGCTTGCTTCCCCAGGGGATCGGATCACAAGAGACCCAGTACTTC